Below are 6 T cell receptor beta chains sequenced from a single sample in a study of cytomegalovirus exposure and HLA in healthy donors. The PCR contained 60 Vbeta and 13 Jbeta primers. TCRdb's table, derived via immunoSEQ multiplex PCR, lists solely in-frame clones and lacks some. Among about 110,000 clones listed, 55% to 80% were seen once. The sequenced sample was PBMCs. These receptors all come from a woman aged 25 to 39 in good health and CMV-seronegative.

V usage is TRBV5-1 and J usage is TRBJ2-2; no definite D call. V gave up 4 bases and J gave up 3 bases, with 10 bases separating them. The CDR3 consists of 14 residues. From germline, CDR1 is SGHRS and CDR2 YFSETQ. The CDR3 sequence: CASSAPADTGELFF. The CDR3 bases are TGCGCCAGCAGCGCTCCTGCGGACACCGGGGAGCTGTTTTTT.

The gene calls are TRBV9 and TRBJ1-5; no clear D. Germline V lookup: CDR1 SGDLS, CDR2 YYNGEE. The CDR3 extends over 15 amino acids. Between the trimmed V and J ends, which lost 1 base and 0 bases, there was a span of 8 bases. In DNA, the CDR3 is TGTGCCAGCAGCGTAAGTTGGAGTAGCAATCAGCCCCAGCATTTT. This codes for CASSVSWSSNQPQHF.

The chain uses TRBV4-1 and TRBJ1-2, with unresolved D. This CDR3 spans 14 amino acids. V lost 0 bases, J lost 0 bases, and 5 bases lay in between. Germline assignment: CDR1 MGHRA and CDR2 YSYEKL. The DNA for the CDR3 is TGCGCCAGCAGCCAAGAACCAGCTAACTATGGCTACACCTTC. Its translation is CASSQEPANYGYTF.

This clone appeared once. The chain combines TRBV28 with TRBJ2-5; tentative D call: TRBD2 (6 bases). The CDR3 totals 14 residues. Between the trimmed V and J ends, which lost 1 base and 6 bases, there was a span of 12 bases. The germline V gene encodes CDR1 MDHEN and CDR2 SYDVKM. Here the CDR3 DNA reads TGTGCCAGCAGTTTATCCGGGGGTCAGAAGACCCAGTACTTC. Translating it yields CASSLSGGQKTQYF.

The DNA of the CDR3 is TGTGCCTGGAGTGTCAACTACGAGCAGTACTTC. Amino acids: CAWSVNYEQYF. The rearrangement joins TRBV30 to TRBJ2-5; D is ambiguous. The J call may be incorrect, as the DNA end agrees better with TRBJ2-7. CDR1 is GTSNPN, CDR2 SVGIG, per germline (reference sequence). The CDR3 spans 11 residues.

The CDR3 DNA follows: TGTGCCAGCAGCGGAAGGACTAGCGGGAGCTCCTACGAGCAGTACTTC. Its protein is CASSGRTSGSSYEQYF. The genes are TRBV7-8 and TRBJ2-7; 13 bases align to TRBD2. Per germline, CDR1 SGHVS and CDR2 FQNEAQ. CDR3 length: 16 residues. V dropped 5 bases and J dropped 0; count of bases not matched to a gene: 4.